The 7 T cell receptor beta chains below all came from one sample that was sequenced in a study of T-cell reconstitution after alpha-beta-depleted transplantation in children. Construction of the TCRbeta library involved unique molecular identifiers. TCRdb ran MiXCR on the PCR reads and lists one entry per CDR3 protein. Of 500,000 to 600,000 distinct CDR3 sequences listed, about 17% are singletons. The specimen comprised PBMCs from the stem cell graft donor, sampled from the stem cell graft. These receptors all come from a human donor who donated a stem cell graft to a child with acute lymphoblastic leukemia.

This clonotype was counted only a few times. This chain uses TRBV6-2 or TRBV6-3 with TRBJ2-7, with 9 bases matching TRBD1. V lost 8 bases to trimming and J lost 4 bases; unmatched junction nucleotides: 6. Germline V gives CDR1 MNHEY, CDR2 SVGEGT. The CDR3 contains 13 residues. This chain's CDR3 is CASWTGVAYEQYF. The CDR3 DNA follows: TGTGCCAGCTGGACAGGGGTGGCTTACGAGCAGTACTTC.

The gene calls are TRBV12-3 or TRBV12-4 and TRBJ1-5; D is uncertain. The CDR3 spans 15 residues. The V end was cut by 1 base, the J end by 0 bases, with 7 bases between. Here the CDR3 DNA reads TGTGCCAGCAGTTTAGAAACTTATAGCAATCAGCCCCAGCATTTT. As protein: CASSLETYSNQPQHF.

There are a few counts of this clonotype. This chain links TRBV11-2 with TRBJ2-3; 8 nucleotides agree with TRBD2. CDR1 SGHAT and CDR2 FQNNGV come from the germline V gene. V lost 1 base and J lost 2; bases outside the gene matches: 8. The CDR3 sequence is 17 residues long. Here the CDR3 reads CASSLVGLAGLTDTQYF. Written as DNA, the CDR3 is TGTGCCAGCAGCTTAGTCGGGCTAGCGGGTCTCACAGATACGCAGTATTTT.

This clonotype was found a few times. This sequence joins TRBV20-1 and TRBJ1-4; D possibly corresponds to TRBD1 (6 bases). The V gene lost 4 bases and the J gene lost 7 bases, with 16 bases spanning the gap. The V gene's germline CDR1 is DFQATT and CDR2 SNEGSKA (reference sequence). This CDR3 contains 14 residues. CDR3: CSAMNREGGEKLFF. DNA of the CDR3: TGCAGTGCTATGAACAGGGAGGGGGGTGAAAAACTGTTTTTT.

V and J are TRBV5-5 and TRBJ2-4; TRBD1 agrees at 9 bases. V shed 0 bases, J shed 7 bases, and the junction held 5 bases outside the gene matches. The V gene's germline CDR1 is SGHKS and CDR2 YYEKEE (reference sequence). The CDR3 has 15 amino acids. The CDR3 DNA follows: TGTGCCAGCAGCTTGGCCGGGACAGGGTATAACATTCAGTACTTC. Protein sequence: CASSLAGTGYNIQYF.

J is TRBJ2-7 and V is TRBV7-8; 14 nucleotides line up with TRBD2. The CDR3 extends over 18 amino acids. J was trimmed by 4 bases and V by 5 bases; bases with no gene match: 13. Looked up from germline, CDR1 is SGHVS and CDR2 is FQNEAQ. The CDR3 here is CASSARGLAGASAYEQYF. CDR3 bases: TGTGCCAGCAGCGCAAGGGGACTAGCGGGAGCCTCAGCGTACGAGCAGTACTTC.

V and J are TRBV4-1 and TRBJ2-1; a weak D match, TRBD2 (6 bases). Between the trimmed V and J ends, which lost 1 base and 6 bases, there was a span of 22 bases. The germline V gene encodes CDR1 MGHRA and CDR2 YSYEKL. The CDR3 sequence is 18 residues long. CDR3 DNA: TGCGCCAGCAGCCAAGGAGGGATGAACTCCCGCGGGGTCAATGAGCAGTTCTTC. Protein: CASSQGGMNSRGVNEQFF.